One T cell receptor beta chain is described in this entry. Antigen unknown. All of the isolated RNA was reverse transcribed, so expressed TCRB transcripts were sequenced. Only in-frame clones appear in the TCRdb table, and some are missing; sequencing was by immunoSEQ multiplex PCR. The sample consists of 150,000 or so clones, about a tenth of them appearing once. The data stem from a study of beta chain features in type 1 diabetes. Across the whole study: Cell yields, gender and age were comparable in patients and healthy donors. The study examined about 110,000,000 sorted cells across all samples.

Broader study findings: In every one of the four CD4+ subsets, TCRB CDR3s were moderately but significantly shorter in Type 1 diabetes patients. Possibly, sequencing cDNA over-represented cells that had high TCR expression levels.

The material sequenced was central memory CD4+ T cells from blood. The clonotype comes from a man between 18 and 29 years old in good health.

The CDR3 bases are TGTGCCAGCAGGCTGACTGTCTATAATTCACCCCTCCACTTT. It yields the protein CASRLTVYNSPLHF. The chain employs TRBV6-5 and TRBJ1-6; D remains unclear. Trimming took off 6 bases at V and 3 bases at J, with 9 bases between the two ends. Germline CDR1 MNHEY, CDR2 SVGAGI. The CDR3 is 14 residues long.